This T cell receptor beta chain came from a study of T-cell reconstitution after alpha-beta-depleted transplantation in children. V was pared by 0 bases and J by 6 bases, with 17 bases of the junction left unmatched. This CDR3 has 17 amino acids. Germline lookup yields CDR1 SQVTM and CDR2 ANQGSEA. Unique molecular identifiers were used to barcode this TCRbeta library. TCRdb reanalysed the PCR reads using MiXCR and keeps one entry per CDR3 protein. The sample contains almost 500,000 distinct CDR3 sequences, around 13% of which appear only once. This TCR came from a human donor who donated a stem cell graft to a child with combined immunodeficiency. The material sequenced was PBMCs from the stem cell graft donor, taken from the stem cell graft. The chain combines TRBV29-1 with TRBJ2-7, with 7 bases aligning to TRBD1. CDR3 sequence: CSVEDPRSSRQGFEQYF. The CDR3 region has the DNA TGCAGCGTTGAAGACCCCCGTTCCTCGAGACAGGGCTTCGAGCAGTACTTC.